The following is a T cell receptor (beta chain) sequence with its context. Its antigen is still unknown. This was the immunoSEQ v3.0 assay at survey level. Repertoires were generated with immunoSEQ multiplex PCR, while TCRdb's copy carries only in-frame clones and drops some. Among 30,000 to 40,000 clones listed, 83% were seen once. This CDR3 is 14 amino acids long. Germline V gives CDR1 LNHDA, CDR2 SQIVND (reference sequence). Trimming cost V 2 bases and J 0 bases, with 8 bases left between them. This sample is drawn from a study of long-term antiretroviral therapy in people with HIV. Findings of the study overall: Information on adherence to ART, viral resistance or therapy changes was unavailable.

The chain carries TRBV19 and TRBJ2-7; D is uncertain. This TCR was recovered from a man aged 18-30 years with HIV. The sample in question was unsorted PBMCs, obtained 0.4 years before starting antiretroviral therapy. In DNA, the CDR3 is TGTGCCAGTAGTATAACAGTTAACTCCTACGAGCAGTACTTC. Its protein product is CASSITVNSYEQYF.